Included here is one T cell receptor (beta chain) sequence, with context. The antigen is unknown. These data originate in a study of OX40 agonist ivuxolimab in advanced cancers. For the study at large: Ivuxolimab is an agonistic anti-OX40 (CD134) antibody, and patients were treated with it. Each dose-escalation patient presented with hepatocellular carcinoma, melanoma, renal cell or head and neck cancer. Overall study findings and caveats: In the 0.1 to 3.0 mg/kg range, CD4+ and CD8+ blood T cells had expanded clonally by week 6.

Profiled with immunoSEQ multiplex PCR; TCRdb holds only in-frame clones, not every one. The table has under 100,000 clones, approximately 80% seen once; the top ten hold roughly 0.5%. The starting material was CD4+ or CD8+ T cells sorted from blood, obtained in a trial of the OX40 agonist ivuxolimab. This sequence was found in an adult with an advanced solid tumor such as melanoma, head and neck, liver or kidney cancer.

The CDR3 sequence: CASTRRQGSEQYF. Here the CDR3 DNA reads TGTGCCAGCACCCGAAGACAGGGGTCCGAGCAGTACTTC. The V and J genes are TRBV6-6 and TRBJ2-7, with 8 positions matching TRBD1. The trim removed 7 bases at V and 6 bases at J, leaving 8 bases unmatched. The CDR3 covers 13 residues. CDR1 and CDR2 from the germline V gene are MNHNY and SVGAGI (reference sequence).